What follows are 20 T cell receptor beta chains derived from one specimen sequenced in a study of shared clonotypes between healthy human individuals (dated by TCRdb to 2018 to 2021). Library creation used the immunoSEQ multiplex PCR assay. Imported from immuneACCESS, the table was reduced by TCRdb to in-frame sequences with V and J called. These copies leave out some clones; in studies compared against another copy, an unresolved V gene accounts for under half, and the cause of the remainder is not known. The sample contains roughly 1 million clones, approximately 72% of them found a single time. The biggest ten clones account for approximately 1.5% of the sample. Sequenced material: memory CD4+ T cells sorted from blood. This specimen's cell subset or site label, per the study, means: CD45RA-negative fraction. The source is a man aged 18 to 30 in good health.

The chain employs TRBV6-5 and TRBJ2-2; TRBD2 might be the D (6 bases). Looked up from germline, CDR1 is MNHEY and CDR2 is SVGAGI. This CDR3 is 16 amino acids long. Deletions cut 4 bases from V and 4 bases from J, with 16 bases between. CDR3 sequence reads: CASSSPSGLFTGELFF. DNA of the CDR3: TGTGCCAGCAGTTCTCCCTCGGGACTGTTCACCGGGGAGCTGTTTTTT.

The CDR3 region is CASSSGGNTDTQYF. In nucleotides, the CDR3 is TGTGCCAGCAGTAGCGGGGGCAACACAGATACGCAGTATTTT. The rearrangement joins TRBV6-5 to TRBJ2-3; the match to TRBD2 covers 8 bases. In germline, CDR1 is MNHEY, CDR2 SVGAGI. J gave up 2 bases and V 5 bases, and 3 bases lay outside the gene matches. This CDR3 has 14 amino acids.

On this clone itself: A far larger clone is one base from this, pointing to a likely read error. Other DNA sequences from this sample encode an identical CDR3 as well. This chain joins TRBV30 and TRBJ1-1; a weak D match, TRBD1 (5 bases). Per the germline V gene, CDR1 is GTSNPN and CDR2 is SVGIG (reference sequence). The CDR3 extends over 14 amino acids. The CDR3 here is CAWSFRDRNTEAFF. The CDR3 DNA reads TGTGCCTGGAGTTTCCGGGACCGCAACACTGAGGCTTTCTTT.

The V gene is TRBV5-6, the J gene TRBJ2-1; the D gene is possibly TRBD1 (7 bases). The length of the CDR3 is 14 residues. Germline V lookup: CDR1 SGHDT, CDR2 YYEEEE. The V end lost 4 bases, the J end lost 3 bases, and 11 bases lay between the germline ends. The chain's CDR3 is CASSGGTVYNEQFF. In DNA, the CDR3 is TGTGCCAGCAGCGGAGGGACAGTCTACAATGAGCAGTTCTTC.

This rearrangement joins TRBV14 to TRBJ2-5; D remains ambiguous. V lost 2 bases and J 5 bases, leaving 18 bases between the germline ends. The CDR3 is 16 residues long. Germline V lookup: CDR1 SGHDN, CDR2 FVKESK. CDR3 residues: CASSQRFQAPGETQYF. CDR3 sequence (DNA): TGTGCCAGCAGCCAACGATTTCAGGCGCCCGGGGAGACCCAGTACTTC. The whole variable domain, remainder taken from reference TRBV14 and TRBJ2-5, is EAGVTQFPSHSVIEKGQTVTLRCDPISGHDNLYWYRRVMGKEIKFLLHFVKESKQDESGMPNNRFLAERTGGTYSTLKVQPAELEDSGVYFCASSQRFQAPGETQYFGPGTRLLVL.

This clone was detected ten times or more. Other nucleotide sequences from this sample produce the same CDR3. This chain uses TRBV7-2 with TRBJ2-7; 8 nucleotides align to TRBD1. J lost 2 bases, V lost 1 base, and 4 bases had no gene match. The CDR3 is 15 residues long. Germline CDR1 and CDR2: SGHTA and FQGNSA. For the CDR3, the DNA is TGTGCCAGCAGCTTAGGGCCGGGACAGGCCTACGAGCAGTACTTC. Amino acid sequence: CASSLGPGQAYEQYF.

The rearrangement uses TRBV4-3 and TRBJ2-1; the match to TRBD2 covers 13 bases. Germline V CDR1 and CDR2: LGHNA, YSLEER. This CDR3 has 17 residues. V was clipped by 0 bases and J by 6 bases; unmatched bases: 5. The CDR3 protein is CASSQEVGLAGVNEQFF. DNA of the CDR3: TGCGCCAGCAGCCAAGAAGTTGGACTAGCGGGAGTCAATGAGCAGTTCTTC.

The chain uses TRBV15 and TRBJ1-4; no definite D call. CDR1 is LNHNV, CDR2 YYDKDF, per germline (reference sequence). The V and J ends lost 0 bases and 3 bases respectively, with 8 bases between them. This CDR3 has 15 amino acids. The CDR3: CATSRDAGPNEKLFF. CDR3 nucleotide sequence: TGTGCCACCAGCAGAGATGCGGGCCCTAATGAAAAACTGTTTTTT.

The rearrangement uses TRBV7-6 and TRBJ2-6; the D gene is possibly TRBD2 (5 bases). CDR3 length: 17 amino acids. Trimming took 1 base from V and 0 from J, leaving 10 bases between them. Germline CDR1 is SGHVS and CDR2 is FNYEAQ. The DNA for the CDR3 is TGTGCCAGCAGCTTAGGGTTAGCGACCTCTGGGGCCAACGTCCTGACTTTC. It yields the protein CASSLGLATSGANVLTF.

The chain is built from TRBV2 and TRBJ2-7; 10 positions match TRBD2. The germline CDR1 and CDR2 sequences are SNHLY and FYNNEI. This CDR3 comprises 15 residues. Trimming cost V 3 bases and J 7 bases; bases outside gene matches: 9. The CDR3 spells CASSEGAGGPREQYF. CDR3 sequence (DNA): TGTGCCAGCAGTGAGGGAGCGGGAGGGCCTCGAGAGCAGTACTTC.

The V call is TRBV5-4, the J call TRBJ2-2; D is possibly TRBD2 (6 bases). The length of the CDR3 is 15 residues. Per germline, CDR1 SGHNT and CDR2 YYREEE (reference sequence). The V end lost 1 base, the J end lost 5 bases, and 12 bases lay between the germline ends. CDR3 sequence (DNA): TGTGCCAGCAGCTTGATGGGGGGAAATACCGGGGAGCTGTTTTTT. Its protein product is CASSLMGGNTGELFF.

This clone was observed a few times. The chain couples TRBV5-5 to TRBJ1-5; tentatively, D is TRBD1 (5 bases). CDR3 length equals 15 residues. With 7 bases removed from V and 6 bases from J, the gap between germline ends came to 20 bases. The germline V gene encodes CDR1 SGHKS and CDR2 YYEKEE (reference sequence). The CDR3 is CASSVEGGASQPQHF. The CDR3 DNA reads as TGTGCCAGCTCCGTTGAGGGAGGGGCGAGTCAGCCCCAGCATTTT.

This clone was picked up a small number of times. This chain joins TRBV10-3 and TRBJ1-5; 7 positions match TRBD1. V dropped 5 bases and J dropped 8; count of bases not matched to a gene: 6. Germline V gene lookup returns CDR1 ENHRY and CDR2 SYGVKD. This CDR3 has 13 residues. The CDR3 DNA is TGTGCCATCAGTTCACAGGGGTCGGAGCCCCAGCATTTT. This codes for CAISSQGSEPQHF.

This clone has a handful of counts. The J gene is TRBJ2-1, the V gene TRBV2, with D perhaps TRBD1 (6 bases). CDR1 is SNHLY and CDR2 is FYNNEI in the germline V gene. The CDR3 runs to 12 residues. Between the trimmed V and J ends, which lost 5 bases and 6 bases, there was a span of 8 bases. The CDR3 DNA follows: TGTGCCAGCAGTAGAGGGGGCAATGAGCAGTTCTTC. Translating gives CASSRGGNEQFF.

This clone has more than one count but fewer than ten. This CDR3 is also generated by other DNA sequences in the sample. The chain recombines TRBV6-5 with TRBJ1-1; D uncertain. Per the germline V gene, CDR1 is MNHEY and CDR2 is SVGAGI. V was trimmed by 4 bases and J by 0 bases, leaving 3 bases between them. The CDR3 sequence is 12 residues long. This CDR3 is CASSSVNTEAFF. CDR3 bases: TGTGCCAGCAGTTCCGTGAACACTGAAGCTTTCTTT.

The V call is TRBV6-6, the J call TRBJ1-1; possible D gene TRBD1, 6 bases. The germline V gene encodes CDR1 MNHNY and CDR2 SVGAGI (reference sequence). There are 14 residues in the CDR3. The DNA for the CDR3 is TGTGCTAGTGGGAGGGGGGCGCCGAGGGCTGAAGCTTTCTTT. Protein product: CASGRGAPRAEAFF.

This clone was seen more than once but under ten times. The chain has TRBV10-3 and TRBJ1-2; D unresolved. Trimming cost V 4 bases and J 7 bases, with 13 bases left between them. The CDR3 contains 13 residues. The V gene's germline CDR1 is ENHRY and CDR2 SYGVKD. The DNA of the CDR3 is TGTGCCATCAGTGTACCGTCAGGTCTTGGCTACACCTTC. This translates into CAISVPSGLGYTF.

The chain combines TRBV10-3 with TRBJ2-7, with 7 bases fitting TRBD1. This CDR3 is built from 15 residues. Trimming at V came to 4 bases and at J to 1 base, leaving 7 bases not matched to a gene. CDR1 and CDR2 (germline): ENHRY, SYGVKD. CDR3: CAISAIGQESYEQYF. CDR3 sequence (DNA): TGTGCCATCAGTGCCATCGGACAGGAGTCCTACGAGCAGTACTTC.

For the CDR3, the DNA is TGTGCCAGCAGTTTGAACAGGGCGTCAGAAGCTTTCTTT. Translation: CASSLNRASEAFF. The chain links TRBV27 to TRBJ1-1; D might be TRBD1 (6 bases). V lost 3 bases and J 8 bases, leaving 13 bases between the germline ends. This CDR3 comprises 13 residues. The germline CDR1 and CDR2 sequences are MNHEY and SMNVEV (reference sequence).

CDR3 sequence (DNA): TGTGCCAGTAGTATAAACAGGGGGCCGGGCTACACCTTC. Translated: CASSINRGPGYTF. J is TRBJ1-2 and V is TRBV19; TRBD1 matches 9 bases. The J segment lost 8 bases and the V segment lost 2 bases, leaving 3 bases of the junction unmatched. Per the germline V gene, CDR1 is LNHDA and CDR2 is SQIVND (reference sequence). The CDR3 covers 13 residues.